The 23 T cell receptor beta chains listed next were all sequenced from one sample in a study of blood T cell repertoires in COVID-19. Generated by immunoSEQ multiplex PCR, the TCRdb table keeps only in-frame clones and is missing some. The repertoire holds 80,000 to 95,000 clones, 85% seen once, with over 35% in the top ten. The sample comprised peripheral blood. Every receptor here comes from a man aged 80 or over with acute or convalescent COVID-19.

This clone appeared once. CDR3 nucleotides: TGTGCCAGCAGTGAACCGTCCGCGGGGTTAACAGGAAACACCATATATTTT. This sequence encodes CASSEPSAGLTGNTIYF. This rearrangement joins TRBV25-1 to TRBJ1-3; no definite D call. Trimming removed 2 bases at V and 4 bases at J, with 18 bases between. Germline CDR1 and CDR2: MGHDK and SYGVNS. The CDR3 consists of 17 residues.

This clone was counted a single time. Here the CDR3 reads CAWSPRDRKFF. The CDR3, as DNA: TGTGCCTGGAGTCCCCGGGACAGAAAGTTCTTC. The V call is TRBV30, the J call TRBJ2-1, with 7 bases that match TRBD1. V lost 2 bases to trimming and J lost 14 bases; unmatched junction nucleotides: 6. Germline CDR1 and CDR2: GTSNPN and SVGIG (reference sequence). CDR3 size: 11 residues.

This sequence joins TRBV27 and TRBJ2-5; D not resolved. The germline V and J ends were trimmed by 3 bases and 5 bases, with 10 bases remaining between them. Looked up from germline, CDR1 is MNHEY and CDR2 is SMNVEV (reference sequence). The CDR3 runs 13 residues. DNA for the CDR3: TGTGCCAGCAGTTTGTTCAATAGTGAGACCCAGTACTTC. Its protein product is CASSLFNSETQYF.

V and J are TRBV6-1 and TRBJ2-2; perhaps TRBD1 as D (5 bases). The CDR3 contains 17 residues. Trimming left V 2 bases short and J 1 base short, with 14 bases between. Germline lookup yields CDR1 MNHNS and CDR2 SASEGT. The CDR3 bases are TGTGCCAGCAGTGAAATGGGTGGGCAGGGGAACACCGGGGAGCTGTTTTTT. Its protein is CASSEMGGQGNTGELFF.

The chain has TRBV19 and TRBJ1-3; the D gene is possibly TRBD1 (6 bases). This CDR3 has 13 amino acids. V was shortened by 7 bases and J by 2 bases, with 9 bases between the two germline ends. CDR1 is LNHDA and CDR2 is SQIVND in the germline V gene (reference sequence). The CDR3 here is CASNTGPGNTIYF. The CDR3 nucleotides are TGTGCCAGTAATACAGGGCCTGGAAACACCATATATTTT. Full variable domain (missing parts from reference TRBV19 and TRBJ1-3): DGGITQSPKYLFRKEGQNVTLSCEQNLNHDAMYWYRQDPGQGLRLIYYSQIVNDFQKGDIAEGYSVSREKKESFPLTVTSAQKNPTAFYLCASNTGPGNTIYFGEGSWLTVV.

The V gene is TRBV27, the J gene TRBJ1-3; no clear D. Germline-derived CDR1 and CDR2 are MNHEY and SMNVEV (reference sequence). Trimming shortened V by 2 bases and J by 0 bases, and 8 bases separated the two germline ends. This CDR3 contains 15 residues. The CDR3 spells CASSLGLNSGNTIYF. The CDR3 DNA sequence: TGTGCCAGCAGTTTAGGACTTAACTCTGGAAACACCATATATTTT.

The chain has TRBV11-2 and TRBJ2-2; 7 bases map to TRBD2. This CDR3 has 15 residues. V shed 5 bases, J shed 2 bases, and the junction held 5 bases outside the gene matches. The germline V gene has CDR1 SGHAT and CDR2 FQNNGV. The CDR3 region has the DNA TGTGCCAGCAGCCAAGCGGGAAGAAACACCGGGGAGCTGTTTTTT. As protein: CASSQAGRNTGELFF.

The table lists this clone with a count of one. The rearrangement joins TRBV5-1 to TRBJ1-1; 7 positions match TRBD1. The germline V gene encodes CDR1 SGHRS and CDR2 YFSETQ. This CDR3 comprises 16 residues. V lost 4 bases, J lost 2 bases, and 11 bases stayed unmatched. The CDR3 DNA reads TGCGCCAGCAGCGTTCAGGGGGAAATGATCAACACTGAAGCTTTCTTT. Translated: CASSVQGEMINTEAFF.

V usage is TRBV9 and J usage is TRBJ2-3; D possibly corresponds to TRBD2 (6 bases). Germline CDR1 and CDR2: SGDLS and YYNGEE. V was shortened by 3 bases and J by 3 bases, with 26 bases between the two germline ends. The CDR3 has 19 amino acids. CDR3 amino acids: CASSGRISTRAFETDTQYF. In nucleotides, the CDR3 is TGTGCCAGCAGCGGTAGGATTTCGACTAGAGCCTTCGAAACAGATACGCAGTATTTT.

J is TRBJ2-7 and V is TRBV7-2; 7 positions agree with TRBD1. The J segment lost 2 bases and the V segment lost 1 base, leaving 8 bases of the junction unmatched. Per germline, CDR1 SGHTA and CDR2 FQGNSA. The CDR3 runs 16 residues. CDR3 amino acids: CASSLEGTVLTYEQYF. The DNA of the CDR3 is TGTGCCAGCAGCTTAGAGGGGACAGTATTAACCTACGAGCAGTACTTC. Filled out from reference TRBV7-2 and TRBJ2-7, the complete variable domain reads GAGVSQSPSNKVTEKGKDVELRCDPISGHTALYWYRQSLGQGLEFLIYFQGNSAPDKSGLPSDRFSAERTGGSVSTLTIQRTQQEDSAVYLCASSLEGTVLTYEQYFGPGTRLTVT.

A single count supports this clone. The chain carries TRBV10-2 and TRBJ2-4; TRBD2 might be the D (6 bases). Germline loops: CDR1 WSHSY, CDR2 SAAADI. Trimming shortened V by 3 bases and J by 0 bases, and 12 bases separated the two germline ends. This CDR3 region has 16 residues. The CDR3 sequence is CASSDVRDLAKNIQYF. The DNA for the CDR3 is TGCGCCAGCAGTGATGTCCGGGACTTAGCCAAAAACATTCAGTACTTC.

This rearrangement joins TRBV5-1 to TRBJ2-2, with TRBD1 matching 9 bases. Germline loops: CDR1 SGHRS, CDR2 YFSETQ. V lost 3 bases, J lost 4 bases, and 4 bases stayed unmatched. The CDR3 loop spans 15 amino acids. CDR3 sequence (DNA): TGCGCCAGCAGCTGGGGACAGGGCCCCACCGGGGAGCTGTTTTTT. Translating gives CASSWGQGPTGELFF.

The chain has TRBV29-1 and TRBJ2-7; no reliable D call. V lost 3 bases, J lost 0 bases, and 6 bases lay in between. Germline V CDR1 and CDR2: SQVTM, ANQGSEA. The CDR3 has 12 amino acids. CDR3 DNA sequence: TGCAGCGTTGAGTGGAGCTCCTACGAGCAGTACTTC. This encodes CSVEWSSYEQYF.

The rearrangement links TRBV7-3 to TRBJ2-1; 7 nucleotides match TRBD2. Trimming took 5 bases from V and 6 from J; bases not matched to a gene: 7. The CDR3 length is 14 residues. Per germline, CDR1 SGHTA and CDR2 FQGTGA. The CDR3 sequence: CASSLGGSSNEQFF. CDR3 bases: TGTGCCAGCAGCCTGGGGGGGAGTAGCAATGAGCAGTTCTTC.

This chain uses TRBV7-9 with TRBJ1-1; D is uncertain. Germline V gene sequence: CDR1 SEHNR, CDR2 FQNEAQ (reference sequence). The CDR3 extends over 13 amino acids. V lost 7 bases and J lost 6, with 15 bases in between. The CDR3 region is CASNKISVSEAFF. CDR3 DNA sequence: TGTGCCAGCAACAAAATCTCCGTCTCTGAAGCTTTCTTT.

V and J are TRBV23-1 and TRBJ1-5, with D tentatively TRBD1 (5 bases). TRBV23-1 carries the ORF label, with uncertain function. The V end was cut by 1 base, the J end by 4 bases, with 14 bases between. The CDR3 extends over 16 amino acids. The CDR3 bases are TGCGCCAGCAGTCAATGGACGGGGAGGGGTAATCAGCCCCAGCATTTT. Translated: CASSQWTGRGNQPQHF.

The chain couples TRBV18 to TRBJ2-2, with a tentative D call TRBD1 (5 bases). The length of the CDR3 is 15 residues. Germline-derived CDR1 and CDR2 are KGHSH and LQKENI. V was trimmed by 0 bases and J by 3 bases, leaving 8 bases between them. The CDR3: CASSPPSRDTGELFF. CDR3 sequence (DNA): TGTGCCAGCTCACCACCCTCCAGGGACACCGGGGAGCTGTTTTTT.

The chain is built from TRBV5-1 and TRBJ2-7; D unclear. Germline loops: CDR1 SGHRS, CDR2 YFSETQ. This CDR3 region has 14 residues. Trimming left V 3 bases short and J 3 bases short, with 13 bases between. CDR3 sequence: CASSSSSGNYEQYF. Written as DNA, the CDR3 is TGCGCCAGCAGCTCGTCATCAGGTAACTACGAGCAGTACTTC.

This sequence joins TRBV10-3 and TRBJ2-6; a weak D match, TRBD1 (6 bases). Per germline, CDR1 ENHRY and CDR2 SYGVKD. V lost 2 bases, J lost 0 bases, and 17 bases lay in between. The CDR3 is made up of 19 amino acids. The CDR3 nucleotides are TGTGCCATCAGTGAGGTCCCAGGTGGGACACCCTCTGGGGCCAACGTCCTGACTTTC. Protein: CAISEVPGGTPSGANVLTF.

V and J are TRBV2 and TRBJ2-7; D may be TRBD2 (5 bases). Germline V gives CDR1 SNHLY, CDR2 FYNNEI. This CDR3 comprises 14 residues. Trimming removed 8 bases at V and 0 bases at J, with 14 bases between. The CDR3 region has the DNA TGTGCCAGCTTCGTAGCGCCAAGCTCCTACGAGCAGTACTTC. It encodes CASFVAPSSYEQYF.

V and J are TRBV5-5 and TRBJ2-3; 8 positions match TRBD2. Losses at the gene ends were 3 bases for V and 3 bases for J; bases not matched to a gene: 3. There are 14 residues in the CDR3. The germline V gene encodes CDR1 SGHKS and CDR2 YYEKEE (reference sequence). The CDR3 spells CASSWGTRTDTQYF. CDR3 DNA: TGTGCCAGCAGCTGGGGGACTAGAACAGATACGCAGTATTTT. Full variable domain (rest looked up from reference TRBV5-5 and TRBJ2-3): DAGVTQSPTHLIKTRGQQVTLRCSPISGHKSVSWYQQVLGQGPQFIFQYYEKEERGRGNFPDRFSARQFPNYSSELNVNALLLGDSALYLCASSWGTRTDTQYFGPGTRLTVL.

The chain employs TRBV5-5 and TRBJ1-5, with 9 positions matching TRBD1. Germline trimming cut 2 bases from V and 5 bases from J; bases unmatched to any gene: 2. The CDR3 sequence is 14 residues long. Germline V gene sequence: CDR1 SGHKS, CDR2 YYEKEE (reference sequence). CDR3 protein: CASSLWTGDQPQHF. In nucleotides, the CDR3 is TGTGCCAGCAGCTTATGGACAGGGGATCAGCCCCAGCATTTT.

The V and J genes are TRBV29-1 and TRBJ1-4, with 7 bases aligning to TRBD1. This CDR3 comprises 13 residues. Germline CDR1 is SQVTM and CDR2 is ANQGSEA. V lost 4 bases, J lost 8 bases, and 7 bases stayed unmatched. The CDR3: CSVGDSGGEKLFF. The CDR3 DNA is TGCAGCGTTGGGGACAGTGGAGGGGAAAAACTGTTTTTT.